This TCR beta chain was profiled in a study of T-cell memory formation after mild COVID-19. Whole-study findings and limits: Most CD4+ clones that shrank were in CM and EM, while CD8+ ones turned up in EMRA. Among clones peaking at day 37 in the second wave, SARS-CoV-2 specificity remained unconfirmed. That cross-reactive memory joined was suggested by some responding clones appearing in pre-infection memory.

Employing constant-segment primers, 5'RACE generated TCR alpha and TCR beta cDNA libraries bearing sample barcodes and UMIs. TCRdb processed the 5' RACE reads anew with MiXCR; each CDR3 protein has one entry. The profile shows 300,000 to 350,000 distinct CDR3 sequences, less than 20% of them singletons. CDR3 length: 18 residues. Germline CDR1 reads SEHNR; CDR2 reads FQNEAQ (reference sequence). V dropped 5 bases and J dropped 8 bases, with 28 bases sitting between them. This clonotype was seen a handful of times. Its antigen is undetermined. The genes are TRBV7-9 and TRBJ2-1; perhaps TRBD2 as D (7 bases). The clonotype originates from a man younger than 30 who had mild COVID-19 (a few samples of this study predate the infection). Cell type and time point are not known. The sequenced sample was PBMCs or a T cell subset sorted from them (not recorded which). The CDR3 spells CASSPRWAPQGGVHEQFF. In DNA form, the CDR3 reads TGTGCCAGCAGCCCTAGATGGGCCCCACAGGGAGGGGTACATGAGCAGTTCTTC. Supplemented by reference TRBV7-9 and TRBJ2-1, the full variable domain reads DTGVSQNPRHKITKRGQNVTFRCDPISEHNRLYWYRQTLGQGPEFLTYFQNEAQLEKSRLLSDRFSAERPKGSFSTLEIQRTEQGDSAMYLCASSPRWAPQGGVHEQFFGPGTRLTVL.